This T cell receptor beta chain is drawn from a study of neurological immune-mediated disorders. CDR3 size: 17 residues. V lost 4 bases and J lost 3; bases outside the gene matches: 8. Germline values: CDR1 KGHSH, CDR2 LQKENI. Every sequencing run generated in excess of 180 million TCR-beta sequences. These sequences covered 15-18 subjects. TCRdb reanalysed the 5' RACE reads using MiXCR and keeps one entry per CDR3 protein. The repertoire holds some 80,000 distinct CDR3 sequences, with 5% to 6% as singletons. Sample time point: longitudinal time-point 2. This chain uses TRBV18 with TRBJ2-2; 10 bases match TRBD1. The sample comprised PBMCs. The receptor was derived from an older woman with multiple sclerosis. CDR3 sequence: CASSLTGTGAYTGELFF. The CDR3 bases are TGTGCCAGCTCACTGACCGGGACAGGGGCGTACACCGGGGAGCTGTTTTTT.